One and the same sample provided the 24 T cell receptor beta chains below, sequenced in a study of CD8+ T cells in alopecia areata (dated by TCRdb to the late 2010s). The meaning of the sample's time point label: 4 weeks on oral tofacitinib. This specimen's treatment or condition label, per the study, means: oral pan-JAK inhibitor, 5-10 mg twice daily. The protocol used for the library was the immunoSEQ multiplex PCR assay. RNA was extracted from all samples and reverse transcribed into cDNA, which served as template for TCR sequencing. What TCRdb holds here is the immuneACCESS table cut down to in-frame rearrangements. Part of the clones is not present; checked against another copy, under half of the missing clones reflect an unresolved V gene, and the others are unexplained. Here the sample has 200,000 to 250,000 clones; under 70% occur a single time. The ten largest account for around 3.9% of the sample.

The sequenced sample was CD4+ T cells sorted from blood, obtained at week 4, from a patient treated with tofacitinib. Receptors were obtained from a human donor with alopecia areata.

This clone was counted once. J is TRBJ1-5 and V is TRBV2; 8 bases match TRBD1. V gave up 6 bases and J gave up 5 bases; unmatched junction bases: 6. Germline V gene data show CDR1 as SNHLY and CDR2 as FYNNEI. This CDR3 region has 14 residues. The CDR3 here is CASRQGDTHQPQHF. As DNA, the CDR3 is TGTGCCAGCAGACAGGGGGACACCCATCAGCCCCAGCATTTT.

This clone was observed a few times. The chain couples TRBV5-6 to TRBJ2-7; 9 nucleotides line up with TRBD1. Germline CDR1 is SGHDT and CDR2 is YYEEEE. The CDR3 runs 15 residues. V lost 4 bases and J lost 5; bases outside the gene matches: 10. As DNA, the CDR3 is TGTGCCAGCAGCCTACCCGGGACAGGGCTACACGAGCAGTACTTC. This gives the protein CASSLPGTGLHEQYF.

This clone came up a few times. V usage is TRBV5-6 and J usage is TRBJ1-2; 8 bases are shared with TRBD1. V shed 4 bases and J 0 bases; nucleotides not matched to a gene: 2. This CDR3 comprises 14 residues. Germline values: CDR1 SGHDT, CDR2 YYEEEE. CDR3 region: CASSPDRANYGYTF. The DNA for the CDR3 is TGTGCCAGCAGCCCGGACAGGGCTAACTATGGCTACACCTTC.

The DNA of the CDR3 is TGCAGCGTCCAGAGACAGAGCCTCGCGGAGACCCAGTACTTC. It codes for CSVQRQSLAETQYF. This chain connects TRBV29-1 to TRBJ2-5; D is possibly TRBD1 (5 bases). From germline, CDR1 is SQVTM and CDR2 ANQGSEA. The CDR3 is 14 residues long. The V end lost 6 bases, the J end lost 5 bases, and 19 bases lay between the germline ends.

The rearrangement joins TRBV2 to TRBJ2-1; D is undetermined. V lost 6 bases and J lost 7, with 10 bases in between. The CDR3 runs 12 residues. The germline V gene has CDR1 SNHLY and CDR2 FYNNEI. The CDR3 nucleotides read TGTGCCAGCAGAGAGAGTTTGAATGAGCAGTTCTTC. It specifies CASRESLNEQFF.

This clone was counted between two and nine times. The chain couples TRBV18 to TRBJ1-1; D possibly corresponds to TRBD1 (6 bases). There are 13 residues in the CDR3. V was clipped by 3 bases and J by 6 bases, with 11 bases between them. The germline V gene has CDR1 KGHSH and CDR2 LQKENI. The CDR3 sequence is CASSPRDKAEAFF. DNA of the CDR3: TGTGCCAGCTCACCCCGGGACAAGGCTGAAGCTTTCTTT.

This chain joins TRBV7-2 and TRBJ2-1; tentatively, D is TRBD2 (5 bases). The germline V and J ends were trimmed by 5 bases and 8 bases, with 10 bases remaining between them. The length of the CDR3 is 12 residues. CDR1 is SGHTA, CDR2 FQGNSA, per germline. For the CDR3, the DNA is TGTGCCAGCAGCCTAATGAGGGATGAGCAGTTCTTC. This translates into CASSLMRDEQFF.

J is TRBJ2-2 and V is TRBV5-6; D perhaps matches TRBD1 (5 bases). Germline V gene lookup returns CDR1 SGHDT and CDR2 YYEEEE. Trimming cost V 4 bases and J 1 base, with 11 bases left between them. The CDR3 has 15 residues. The CDR3, as DNA: TGTGCCAGCAGCCTACAGGTTTTGAACACCGGGGAGCTGTTTTTT. As protein: CASSLQVLNTGELFF.

V usage is TRBV30 and J usage is TRBJ2-5; D possibly corresponds to TRBD1 (6 bases). Germline CDR1 is GTSNPN and CDR2 is SVGIG (reference sequence). The CDR3 totals 14 residues. V lost 2 bases to trimming and J lost 5 bases, with 15 bases between them. The CDR3 coding sequence is TGTGCCTGGAGTCCCAGTCCCCAGGGGGAGACCCAGTACTTC. Translating it yields CAWSPSPQGETQYF.

The rearrangement uses TRBV9 and TRBJ2-5, with a weak D call TRBD2 (6 bases). This CDR3 comprises 13 residues. V lost 7 bases and J 0 bases, leaving 10 bases between the germline ends. The V gene's germline CDR1 is SGDLS and CDR2 YYNGEE. The CDR3 spells CASARGNQETQYF. CDR3 nucleotide sequence: TGTGCCAGCGCGCGGGGTAACCAAGAGACCCAGTACTTC. Based on the CDR3 plus reference TRBV9 and TRBJ2-5, the full variable domain is DSGVTQTPKHLITATGQRVTLRCSPRSGDLSVYWYQQSLDQGLQFLIQYYNGEERAKGNILERFSAQQFPDLHSELNLSSLELGDSALYFCASARGNQETQYFGPGTRLLVL.

The rearrangement uses TRBV30 and TRBJ1-2; TRBD1 might be the D (6 bases). The CDR3 is 13 residues long. The germline V and J ends were trimmed by 0 bases and 9 bases, with 14 bases remaining between them. From germline, CDR1 is GTSNPN and CDR2 SVGIG (reference sequence). The CDR3 nucleotides read TGTGCCTGGAGTGTACGTTCGGACAGTCGCTACACCTTC. Protein: CAWSVRSDSRYTF.

V gene TRBV7-2 combines with J gene TRBJ1-2, with a weak D call TRBD1 (6 bases). Trimming took 5 bases from V and 8 from J, leaving 12 bases between them. Germline assignment: CDR1 SGHTA and CDR2 FQGNSA. The CDR3 is made up of 12 amino acids. CDR3 sequence (DNA): TGTGCCAGCAGCCCGGGGGGGGCAGGCTACACCTTC. The encoded protein is CASSPGGAGYTF.

The chain is built from TRBV5-1 and TRBJ1-2; D is unresolved. Germline V CDR1 and CDR2: SGHRS, YFSETQ. Between the trimmed V and J ends, which lost 4 bases and 7 bases, there was a span of 11 bases. The CDR3 covers 12 residues. As DNA, the CDR3 is TGCGCCAGCAGCACTGGTATGGGTGGCTACACCTTC. The encoded protein is CASSTGMGGYTF.

The chain is built from TRBV5-1 and TRBJ2-6; 7 positions agree with TRBD2. Trimming took 7 bases from V and 4 from J; bases not matched to a gene: 8. CDR1 is SGHRS, CDR2 YFSETQ, per germline. The CDR3 totals 15 residues. As DNA, the CDR3 is TGCGCCAGCTCTGACGGGGGGACCGGGGCCAACGTCCTGACTTTC. It encodes CASSDGGTGANVLTF.

The chain joins TRBV10-3 to TRBJ2-3; TRBD1 aligns across 8 bases. Germline V gene data show CDR1 as ENHRY and CDR2 as SYGVKD. The CDR3 extends over 13 amino acids. The trim removed 5 bases at V and 11 bases at J, leaving 9 bases unmatched. CDR3 residues: CAISIGTGGMQYF. CDR3 DNA: TGTGCCATCAGTATCGGGACAGGTGGGATGCAGTATTTT.

Only a few counts were recorded for this clone. The gene calls are TRBV5-6 and TRBJ2-3; D might be TRBD1 (6 bases). V was shortened by 4 bases and J by 4 bases, with 19 bases between the two germline ends. The V gene's germline CDR1 is SGHDT and CDR2 YYEEEE. The CDR3 extends over 16 amino acids. The CDR3 DNA reads as TGTGCCAGCAGCCGACGCCGGACAGCTTGGGCAGATACGCAGTATTTT. This translates into CASSRRRTAWADTQYF. The full variable domain, its missing parts supplied by reference TRBV5-6 and TRBJ2-3, is DAGVTQSPTHLIKTRGQQVTLRCSPKSGHDTVSWYQQALGQGPQFIFQYYEEEERQRGNFPDRFSGHQFPNYSSELNVNALLLGDSALYLCASSRRRTAWADTQYFGPGTRLTVL.

The chain couples TRBV5-6 to TRBJ1-1; D is unresolved. Trimming took 0 bases from V and 4 from J, leaving 10 bases between them. Germline CDR1 and CDR2: SGHDT and YYEEEE. The CDR3 has 14 amino acids. CDR3 in amino acids: CASSLAGQSTEAFF. CDR3 nucleotides: TGTGCCAGCAGCTTGGCCGGGCAGAGCACTGAAGCTTTCTTT.

The chain joins TRBV15 to TRBJ2-7; 8 nucleotides line up with TRBD2. Looked up from germline, CDR1 is LNHNV and CDR2 is YYDKDF (reference sequence). This CDR3 has 16 amino acids. J was trimmed by 3 bases and V by 1 base; bases with no gene match: 8. CDR3 coding DNA: TGTGCCACCAGCAGAGCCTCTAGAGCGGGGGTCTACGAGCAGTACTTC. Translation gives CATSRASRAGVYEQYF.

This chain connects TRBV27 to TRBJ1-2; TRBD1 matches at 7 bases. CDR1 and CDR2 from the germline V gene are MNHEY and SMNVEV (reference sequence). This CDR3 region has 16 residues. J gave up 6 bases and V 5 bases, and 15 bases lay outside the gene matches. CDR3 loop: CASSIPPRRDRDGYTF. CDR3 in DNA: TGTGCCAGCAGTATACCGCCACGCCGGGACAGAGATGGCTACACCTTC.

This clone was detected only a few times. The same CDR3 arises from other DNA sequences in this sample as well. The rearrangement links TRBV30 to TRBJ1-1; D gene uncertain. CDR1 is GTSNPN and CDR2 is SVGIG in the germline V gene (reference sequence). The CDR3 spans 13 residues. The ends were cut back, 0 bases at V and 1 base at J, with 6 bases in the middle. This chain's CDR3 is CAWSVRGNTEAFF. CDR3 sequence (DNA): TGTGCCTGGAGTGTACGGGGGAACACTGAAGCTTTCTTT.

The chain links TRBV4-1 to TRBJ1-6, with D uncertain. CDR3 length: 12 residues. V dropped 4 bases and J dropped 10 bases, with 8 bases sitting between them. The germline V gene has CDR1 MGHRA and CDR2 YSYEKL. The CDR3 DNA is TGCGCCAGCAGCCTGATAGGATCACCCCTCCACTTT. Its protein is CASSLIGSPLHF.

The rearrangement links TRBV7-9 to TRBJ2-1; D is possibly TRBD1 (6 bases). The CDR3 is made up of 11 amino acids. The V gene lost 5 bases and the J gene lost 10 bases, with 9 bases spanning the gap. From germline, CDR1 is SEHNR and CDR2 FQNEAQ (reference sequence). CDR3 nucleotide sequence: TGTGCCAGCAGCCCCGGGACAGAGCAGTTCTTC. Its protein is CASSPGTEQFF. Full variable domain (rest looked up from reference TRBV7-9 and TRBJ2-1): DTGVSQNPRHKITKRGQNVTFRCDPISEHNRLYWYRQTLGQGPEFLTYFQNEAQLEKSRLLSDRFSAERPKGSFSTLEIQRTEQGDSAMYLCASSPGTEQFFGPGTRLTVL.

The sample holds a few counts of this clone. The chain joins TRBV30 to TRBJ2-3; 8 bases map to TRBD1. V was pared by 5 bases and J by 6 bases, with 13 bases of the junction left unmatched. In germline, CDR1 is GTSNPN, CDR2 SVGIG (reference sequence). This CDR3 comprises 15 residues. In DNA form, the CDR3 reads TGTGCCTGGTCCACCGGGGACAGGATGTTGGATACGCAGTATTTT. Its protein product is CAWSTGDRMLDTQYF.

The chain is built from TRBV7-9 and TRBJ2-3; D remains unclear. V was pared by 4 bases and J by 6 bases, with 11 bases between. The V gene's germline CDR1 is SEHNR and CDR2 FQNEAQ (reference sequence). The CDR3 runs to 13 residues. The CDR3 DNA reads as TGTGCCAGCAGCTACCCGGACCCGGATACGCAGTATTTT. Encoded protein: CASSYPDPDTQYF.